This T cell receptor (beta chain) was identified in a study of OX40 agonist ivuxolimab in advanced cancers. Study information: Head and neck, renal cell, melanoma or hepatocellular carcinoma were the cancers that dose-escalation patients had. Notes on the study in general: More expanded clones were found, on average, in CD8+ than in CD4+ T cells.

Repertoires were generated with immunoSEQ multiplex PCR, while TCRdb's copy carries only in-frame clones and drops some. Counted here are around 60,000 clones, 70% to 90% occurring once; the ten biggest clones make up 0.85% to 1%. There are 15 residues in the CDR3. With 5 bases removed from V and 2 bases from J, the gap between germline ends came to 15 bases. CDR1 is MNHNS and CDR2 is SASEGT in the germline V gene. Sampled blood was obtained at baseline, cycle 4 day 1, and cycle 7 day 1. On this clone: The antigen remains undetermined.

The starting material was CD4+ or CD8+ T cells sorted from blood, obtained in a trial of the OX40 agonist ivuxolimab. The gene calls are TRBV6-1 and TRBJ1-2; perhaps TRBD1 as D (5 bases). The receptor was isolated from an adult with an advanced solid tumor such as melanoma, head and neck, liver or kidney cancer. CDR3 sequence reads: CASSPGLTTNYGYTF. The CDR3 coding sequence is TGTGCCAGCAGTCCAGGGTTAACAACGAACTATGGCTACACCTTC.